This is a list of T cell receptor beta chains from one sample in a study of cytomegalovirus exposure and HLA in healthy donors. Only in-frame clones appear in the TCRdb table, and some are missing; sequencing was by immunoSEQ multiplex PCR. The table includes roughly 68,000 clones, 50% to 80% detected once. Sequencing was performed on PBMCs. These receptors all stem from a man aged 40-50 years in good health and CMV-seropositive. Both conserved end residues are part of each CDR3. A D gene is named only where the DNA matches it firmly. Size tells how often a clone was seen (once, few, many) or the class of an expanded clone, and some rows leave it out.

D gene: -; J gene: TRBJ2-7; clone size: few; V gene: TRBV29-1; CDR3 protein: CSVEDSRGRILYEQYF; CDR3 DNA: TGCAGCGTTGAAGATAGCAGGGGCAGGATACTCTACGAGCAGTACTTC
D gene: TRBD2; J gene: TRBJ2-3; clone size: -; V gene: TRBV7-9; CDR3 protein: CASSLRLAGGRDTQYF; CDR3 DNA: TGTGCCAGCAGCTTGCGACTAGCGGGGGGTCGTGATACGCAGTATTTT
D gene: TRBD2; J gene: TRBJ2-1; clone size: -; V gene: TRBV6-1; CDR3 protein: CAGSEASGGAYNEQFF; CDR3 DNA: TGTGCCGGCAGTGAAGCTAGCGGGGGGGCCTACAATGAGCAGTTCTTC
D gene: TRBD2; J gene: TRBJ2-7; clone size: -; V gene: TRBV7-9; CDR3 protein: CASSSERLAGSYEQYF; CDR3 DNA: TGTGCCAGCAGCTCCGAGCGGTTAGCGGGATCCTACGAGCAGTACTTC
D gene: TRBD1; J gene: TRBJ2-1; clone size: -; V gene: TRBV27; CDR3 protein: CASRDRGYNEQFF; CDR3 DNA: TGTGCCAGCCGGGACAGGGGCTACAATGAGCAGTTCTTC
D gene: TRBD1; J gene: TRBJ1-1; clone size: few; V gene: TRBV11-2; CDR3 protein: CASSSRQGVNTEAFF; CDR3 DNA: TGTGCCAGCAGCTCCCGACAGGGGGTGAACACTGAAGCTTTCTTT
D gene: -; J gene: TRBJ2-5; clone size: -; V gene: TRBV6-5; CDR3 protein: CASSSGLGGQETQYF; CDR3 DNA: TGTGCCAGCAGTTCAGGACTAGGGGGCCAAGAGACCCAGTACTTC
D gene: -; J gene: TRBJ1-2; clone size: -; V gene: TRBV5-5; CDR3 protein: CASSPRGRREGYTF; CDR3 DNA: TGTGCCAGCAGCCCTAGGGGCAGAAGAGAAGGCTACACCTTC
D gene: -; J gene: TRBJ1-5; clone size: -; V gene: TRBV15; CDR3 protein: CATSRPRQVGQPQHF; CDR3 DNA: TGTGCCACCAGCAGACCTAGACAGGTGGGTCAGCCCCAGCATTTT
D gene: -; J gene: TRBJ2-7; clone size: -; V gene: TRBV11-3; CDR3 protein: CASSYKGKAAYEQYF; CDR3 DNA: TGTGCCAGCAGCTACAAGGGGAAGGCGGCATACGAGCAGTACTTC
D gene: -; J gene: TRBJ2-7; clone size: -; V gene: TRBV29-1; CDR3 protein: CSALFMDRQYF; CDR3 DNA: TGCAGCGCCCTTTTCATGGACAGGCAGTACTTC
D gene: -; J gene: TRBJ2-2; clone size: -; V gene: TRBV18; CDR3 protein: CASSPDSTGELFF; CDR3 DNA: TGTGCCAGCTCACCAGACAGCACCGGGGAGCTGTTTTTT
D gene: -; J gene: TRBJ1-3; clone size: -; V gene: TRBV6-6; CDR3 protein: CASSEGRAGNTIYF; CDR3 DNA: TGTGCCAGCTCTGAGGGGAGGGCTGGAAACACCATATATTTT
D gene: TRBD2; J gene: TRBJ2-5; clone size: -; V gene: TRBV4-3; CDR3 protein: CASSQEDGRSQETQYF; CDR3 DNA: TGCGCCAGCAGCCAAGAGGACGGGAGGAGCCAAGAGACCCAGTACTTC
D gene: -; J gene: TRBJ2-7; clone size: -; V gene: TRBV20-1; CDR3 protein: CSAQSYEQYF; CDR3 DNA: TGCAGTGCTCAAAGTTACGAGCAGTACTTC
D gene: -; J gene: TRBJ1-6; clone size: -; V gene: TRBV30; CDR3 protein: CAWIREEEAYNSPLHF; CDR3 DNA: TGTGCCTGGATCCGGGAGGAGGAAGCCTATAATTCACCCCTCCACTTT